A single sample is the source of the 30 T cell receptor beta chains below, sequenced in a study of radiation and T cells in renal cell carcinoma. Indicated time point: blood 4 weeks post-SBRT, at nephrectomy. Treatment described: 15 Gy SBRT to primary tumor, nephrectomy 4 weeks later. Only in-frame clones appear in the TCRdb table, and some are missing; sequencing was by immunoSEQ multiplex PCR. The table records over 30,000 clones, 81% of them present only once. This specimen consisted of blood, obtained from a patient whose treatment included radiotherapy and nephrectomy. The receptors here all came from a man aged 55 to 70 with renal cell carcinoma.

The CDR3 is CASSYYHSRVYGYTF. For the CDR3, the DNA is TGTGCCAGCAGTTACTACCACTCCAGGGTCTATGGCTACACCTTC. The genes are TRBV6-5 and TRBJ1-2; D is perhaps TRBD1 (5 bases). The V end was cut by 1 base, the J end by 4 bases, with 13 bases between. The germline V gene has CDR1 MNHEY and CDR2 SVGAGI. The CDR3 covers 15 residues.

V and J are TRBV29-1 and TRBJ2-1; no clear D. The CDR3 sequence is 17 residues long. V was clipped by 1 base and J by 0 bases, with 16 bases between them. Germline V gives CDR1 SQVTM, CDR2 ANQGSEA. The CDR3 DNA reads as TGCAGCGTTGAAGCCCCACGCCACCCGAGCTCCTACAATGAGCAGTTCTTC. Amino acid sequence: CSVEAPRHPSSYNEQFF.

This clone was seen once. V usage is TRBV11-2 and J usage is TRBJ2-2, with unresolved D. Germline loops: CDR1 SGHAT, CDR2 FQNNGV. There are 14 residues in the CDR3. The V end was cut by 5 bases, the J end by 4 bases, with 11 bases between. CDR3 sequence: CASSPQGFTGELFF. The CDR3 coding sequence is TGTGCCAGCAGCCCCCAAGGTTTCACCGGGGAGCTGTTTTTT.

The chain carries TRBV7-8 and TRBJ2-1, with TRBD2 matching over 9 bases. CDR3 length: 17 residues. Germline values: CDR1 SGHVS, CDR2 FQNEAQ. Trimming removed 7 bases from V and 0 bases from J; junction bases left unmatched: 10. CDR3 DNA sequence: TGTGCCAGCACCTGGGCTAGCGGGGAAAGCTCCTACAATGAGCAGTTCTTC. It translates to CASTWASGESSYNEQFF.

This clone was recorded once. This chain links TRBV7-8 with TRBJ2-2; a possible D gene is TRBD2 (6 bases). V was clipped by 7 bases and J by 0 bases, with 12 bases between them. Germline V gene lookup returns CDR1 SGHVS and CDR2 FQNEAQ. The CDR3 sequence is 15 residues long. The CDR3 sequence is CASTRTTPNTGELFF. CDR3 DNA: TGTGCCAGCACCAGGACTACCCCGAACACCGGGGAGCTGTTTTTT.

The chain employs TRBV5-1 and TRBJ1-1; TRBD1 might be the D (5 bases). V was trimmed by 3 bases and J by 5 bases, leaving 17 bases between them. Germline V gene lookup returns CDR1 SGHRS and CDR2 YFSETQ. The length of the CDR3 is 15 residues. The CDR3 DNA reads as TGCGCCAGCAGCTGGTCCCCAGGGAGGCCGACTGAAGCTTTCTTT. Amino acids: CASSWSPGRPTEAFF.

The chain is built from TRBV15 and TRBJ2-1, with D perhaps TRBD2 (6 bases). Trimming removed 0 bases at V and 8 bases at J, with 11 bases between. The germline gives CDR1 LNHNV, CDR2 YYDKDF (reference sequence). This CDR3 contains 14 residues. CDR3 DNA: TGTGCCACCAGCAGAGAAGGAGGGCGGGATGAGCAGTTCTTC. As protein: CATSREGGRDEQFF.

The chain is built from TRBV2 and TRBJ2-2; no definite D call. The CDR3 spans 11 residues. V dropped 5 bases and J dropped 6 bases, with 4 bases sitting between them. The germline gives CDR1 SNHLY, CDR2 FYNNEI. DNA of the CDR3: TGTGCCAGCAGTCCCCCCGGGGAGCTGTTTTTT. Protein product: CASSPPGELFF.

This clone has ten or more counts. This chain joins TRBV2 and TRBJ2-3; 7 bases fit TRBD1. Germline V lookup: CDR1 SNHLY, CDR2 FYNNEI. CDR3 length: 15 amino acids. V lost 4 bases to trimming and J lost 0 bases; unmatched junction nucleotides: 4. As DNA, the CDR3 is TGTGCCAGCAGTGCAGGGACAGCTAGCACAGATACGCAGTATTTT. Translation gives CASSAGTASTDTQYF.

CDR3 sequence reads: CAWTSSGARGGYTF. CDR3 coding DNA: TGTGCCTGGACTTCCTCGGGGGCGCGGGGTGGCTACACCTTC. This chain links TRBV30 with TRBJ1-2, with D maybe TRBD1 (6 bases). V dropped 4 bases and J dropped 7 bases, with 19 bases sitting between them. This CDR3 comprises 14 residues. In germline, CDR1 is GTSNPN, CDR2 SVGIG (reference sequence). Full variable domain (rest looked up from reference TRBV30 and TRBJ1-2): SQTIHQWPATLVQPVGSPLSLECTVEGTSNPNLYWYRQAAGRGLQLLFYSVGIGQISSEVPQNLSASRPQDRQFILSSKKLLLSDSGFYLCAWTSSGARGGYTFGSGTRLTVV.

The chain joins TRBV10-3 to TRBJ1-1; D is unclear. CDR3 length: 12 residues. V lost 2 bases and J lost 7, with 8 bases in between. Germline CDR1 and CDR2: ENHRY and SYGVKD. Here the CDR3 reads CAISEDRDEAFF. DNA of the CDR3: TGTGCCATCAGTGAGGACCGGGATGAAGCTTTCTTT.

The CDR3 DNA follows: TGTGCCAGCAGCCAGAGCCCCCCGTCCGACTGGGCAAAGGACACCGGGGAGCTGTTTTTT. It is translated as CASSQSPPSDWAKDTGELFF. The chain couples TRBV13 to TRBJ2-2, with D unresolved. Germline assignment: CDR1 PRHDT and CDR2 FYEKMQ (reference sequence). V dropped 5 bases and J dropped 3 bases, with 28 bases sitting between them. The CDR3 sequence is 20 residues long.

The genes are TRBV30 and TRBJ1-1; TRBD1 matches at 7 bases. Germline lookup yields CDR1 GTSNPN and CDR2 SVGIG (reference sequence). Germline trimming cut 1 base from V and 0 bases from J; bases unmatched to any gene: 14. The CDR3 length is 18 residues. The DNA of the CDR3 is TGTGCCTGGAGTGCGGGGGGGGTGACAGGGACCCTGAACACTGAAGCTTTCTTT. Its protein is CAWSAGGVTGTLNTEAFF.

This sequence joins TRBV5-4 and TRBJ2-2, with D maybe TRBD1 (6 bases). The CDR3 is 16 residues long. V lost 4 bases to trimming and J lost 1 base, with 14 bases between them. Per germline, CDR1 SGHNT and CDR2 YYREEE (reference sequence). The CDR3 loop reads CASSRRTALNTGELFF. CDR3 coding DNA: TGTGCCAGCAGCAGGCGGACAGCCTTGAACACCGGGGAGCTGTTTTTT.

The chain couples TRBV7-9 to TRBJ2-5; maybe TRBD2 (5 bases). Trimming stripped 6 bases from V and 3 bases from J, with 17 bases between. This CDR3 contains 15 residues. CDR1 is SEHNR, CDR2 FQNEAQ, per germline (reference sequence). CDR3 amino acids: CASRQSAAPEETQYF. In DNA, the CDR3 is TGTGCCAGCAGACAATCAGCGGCTCCAGAAGAGACCCAGTACTTC.

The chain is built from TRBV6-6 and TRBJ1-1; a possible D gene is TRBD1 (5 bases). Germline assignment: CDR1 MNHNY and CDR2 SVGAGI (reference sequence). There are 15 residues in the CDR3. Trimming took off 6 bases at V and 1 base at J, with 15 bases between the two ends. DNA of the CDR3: TGTGCCAGCAGCCCCACGGGACGGAAGAACACTGAAGCTTTCTTT. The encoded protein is CASSPTGRKNTEAFF.

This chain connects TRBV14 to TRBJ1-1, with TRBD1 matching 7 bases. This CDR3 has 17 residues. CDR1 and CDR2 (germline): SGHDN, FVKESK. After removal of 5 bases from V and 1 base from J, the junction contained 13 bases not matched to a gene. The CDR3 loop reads CASSRRTGPGRNTEAFF. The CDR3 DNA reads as TGTGCCAGCAGCAGACGGACAGGCCCAGGAAGGAACACTGAAGCTTTCTTT.

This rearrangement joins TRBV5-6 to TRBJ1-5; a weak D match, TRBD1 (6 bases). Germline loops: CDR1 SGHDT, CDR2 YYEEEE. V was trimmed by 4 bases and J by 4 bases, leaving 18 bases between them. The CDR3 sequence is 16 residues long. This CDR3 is CASSPSTGSRNQPQHF. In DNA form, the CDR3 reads TGTGCCAGCAGCCCATCAACAGGGTCTAGGAATCAGCCCCAGCATTTT.

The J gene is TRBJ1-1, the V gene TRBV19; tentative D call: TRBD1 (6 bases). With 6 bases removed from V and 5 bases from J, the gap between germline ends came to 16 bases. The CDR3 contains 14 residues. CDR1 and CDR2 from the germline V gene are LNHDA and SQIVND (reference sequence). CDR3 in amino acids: CASRDTGPTTEAFF. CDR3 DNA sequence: TGTGCCAGTAGAGATACAGGGCCTACGACTGAAGCTTTCTTT.

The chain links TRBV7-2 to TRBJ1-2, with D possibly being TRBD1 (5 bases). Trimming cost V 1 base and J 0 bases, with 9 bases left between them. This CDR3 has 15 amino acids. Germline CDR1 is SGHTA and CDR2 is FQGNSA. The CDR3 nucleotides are TGTGCCAGCAGCTTAGGGGACTCTCCTAACTATGGCTACACCTTC. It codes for CASSLGDSPNYGYTF.

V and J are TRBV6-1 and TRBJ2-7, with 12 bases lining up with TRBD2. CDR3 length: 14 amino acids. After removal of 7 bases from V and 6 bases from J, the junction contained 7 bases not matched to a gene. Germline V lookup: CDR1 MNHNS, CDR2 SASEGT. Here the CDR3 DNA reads TGTGCCAGCAAACAGACTAGCGGGAGCGGCGAGCAGTACTTC. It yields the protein CASKQTSGSGEQYF.

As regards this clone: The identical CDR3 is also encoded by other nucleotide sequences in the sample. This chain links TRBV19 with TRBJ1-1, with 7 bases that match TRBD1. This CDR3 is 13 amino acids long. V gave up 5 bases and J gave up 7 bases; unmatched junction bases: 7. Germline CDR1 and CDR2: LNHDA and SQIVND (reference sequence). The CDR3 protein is CASSRDRADEAFF. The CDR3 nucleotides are TGTGCCAGTAGTCGCGACAGGGCGGATGAAGCTTTCTTT.

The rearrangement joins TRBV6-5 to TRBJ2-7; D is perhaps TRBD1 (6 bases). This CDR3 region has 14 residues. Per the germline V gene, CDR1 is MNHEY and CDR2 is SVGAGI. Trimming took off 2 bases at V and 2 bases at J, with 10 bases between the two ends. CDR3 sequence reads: CASSYDDRTYEQYF. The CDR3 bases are TGTGCCAGCAGTTACGACGACAGGACCTACGAGCAGTACTTC.

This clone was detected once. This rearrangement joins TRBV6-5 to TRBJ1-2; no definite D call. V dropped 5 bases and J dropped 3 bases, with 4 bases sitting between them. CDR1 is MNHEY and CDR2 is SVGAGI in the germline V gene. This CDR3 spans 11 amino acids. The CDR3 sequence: CASSSHYGYTF. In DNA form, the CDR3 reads TGTGCCAGCAGTAGCCACTATGGCTACACCTTC.

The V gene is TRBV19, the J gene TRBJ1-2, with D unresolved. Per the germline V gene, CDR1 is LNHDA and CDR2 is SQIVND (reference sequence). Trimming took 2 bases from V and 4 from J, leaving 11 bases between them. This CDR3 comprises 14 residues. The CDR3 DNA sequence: TGTGCCAGTAGTATATCGGCCGGGCGCTATGGCTACACCTTC. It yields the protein CASSISAGRYGYTF. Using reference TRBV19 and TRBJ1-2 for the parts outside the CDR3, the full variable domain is DGGITQSPKYLFRKEGQNVTLSCEQNLNHDAMYWYRQDPGQGLRLIYYSQIVNDFQKGDIAEGYSVSREKKESFPLTVTSAQKNPTAFYLCASSISAGRYGYTFGSGTRLTVV.

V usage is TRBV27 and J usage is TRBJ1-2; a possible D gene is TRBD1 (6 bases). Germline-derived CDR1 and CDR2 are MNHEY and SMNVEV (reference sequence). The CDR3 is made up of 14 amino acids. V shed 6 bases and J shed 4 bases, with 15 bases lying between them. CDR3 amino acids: CASRDSKELYGYTF. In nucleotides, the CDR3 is TGTGCCAGCAGGGACAGTAAGGAGCTCTATGGCTACACCTTC.

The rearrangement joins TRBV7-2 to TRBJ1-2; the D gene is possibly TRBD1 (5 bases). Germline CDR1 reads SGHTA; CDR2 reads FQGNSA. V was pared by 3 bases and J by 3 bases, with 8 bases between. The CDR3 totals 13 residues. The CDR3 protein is CASSFGTDYGYTF. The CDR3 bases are TGTGCCAGCAGCTTCGGGACGGACTATGGCTACACCTTC.

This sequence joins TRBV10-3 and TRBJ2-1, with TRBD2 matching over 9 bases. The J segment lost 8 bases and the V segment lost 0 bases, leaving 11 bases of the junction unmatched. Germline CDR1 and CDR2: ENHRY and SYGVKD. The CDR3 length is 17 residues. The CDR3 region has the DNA TGTGCCATCAGTGAGTCGAGTTTGCTAGCGGGAATCGATGAGCAGTTCTTC. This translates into CAISESSLLAGIDEQFF.

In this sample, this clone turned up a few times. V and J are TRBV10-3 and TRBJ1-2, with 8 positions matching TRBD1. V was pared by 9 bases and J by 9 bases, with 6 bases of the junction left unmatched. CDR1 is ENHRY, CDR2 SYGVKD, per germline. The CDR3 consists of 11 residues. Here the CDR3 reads CAITGGSSYTF. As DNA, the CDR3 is TGTGCCATAACAGGGGGTAGTAGCTACACCTTC.

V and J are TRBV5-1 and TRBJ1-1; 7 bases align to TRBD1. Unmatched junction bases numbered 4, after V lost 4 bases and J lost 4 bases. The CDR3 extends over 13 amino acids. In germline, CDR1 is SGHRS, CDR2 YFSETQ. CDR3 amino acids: CASSLDRATEAFF. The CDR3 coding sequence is TGCGCCAGCAGCCTCGACAGGGCCACTGAAGCTTTCTTT.